This T cell receptor (beta chain) stems from a study of patients with pleural tuberculosis. In its sample, this clonotype was seen many times. CDR1 is DFQATT, CDR2 SNEGSKA, per germline (reference sequence). The CDR3 covers 15 residues. Unmatched junction bases numbered 3, after V lost 2 bases and J lost 1 base. Via MiXCR, TCRdb re-called the reads, giving one row per CDR3 protein. The table includes about 50,000 distinct CDR3 sequences, less than 9.5% detected once. The sequence derives from a human donor with pleural tuberculosis. V and J are TRBV20-1 and TRBJ2-1, with TRBD2 matching 9 bases. In nucleotides, the CDR3 is TGCAGTGCTAGAAGGGCGGGAGGGTCCTACAATGAGCAGTTCTTC. Translation: CSARRAGGSYNEQFF.